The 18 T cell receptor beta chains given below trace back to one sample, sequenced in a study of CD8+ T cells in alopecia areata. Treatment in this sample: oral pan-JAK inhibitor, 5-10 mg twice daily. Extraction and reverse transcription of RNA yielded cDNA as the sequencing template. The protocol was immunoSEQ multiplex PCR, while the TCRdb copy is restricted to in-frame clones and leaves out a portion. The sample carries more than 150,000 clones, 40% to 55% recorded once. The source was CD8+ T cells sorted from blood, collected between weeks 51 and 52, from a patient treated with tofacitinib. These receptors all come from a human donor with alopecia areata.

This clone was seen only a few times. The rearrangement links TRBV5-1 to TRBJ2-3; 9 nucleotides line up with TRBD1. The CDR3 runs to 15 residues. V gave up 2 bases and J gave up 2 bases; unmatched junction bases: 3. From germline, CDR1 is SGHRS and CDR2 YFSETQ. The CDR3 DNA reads TGCGCCAGCAGCTTTGGACAGGGGACCACAGATACGCAGTATTTT. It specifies CASSFGQGTTDTQYF.

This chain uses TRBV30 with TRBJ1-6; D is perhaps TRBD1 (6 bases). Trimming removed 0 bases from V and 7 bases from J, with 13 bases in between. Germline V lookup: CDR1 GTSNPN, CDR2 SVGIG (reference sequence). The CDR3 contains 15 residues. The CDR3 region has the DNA TGTGCCTGGAGTGTGGGGGGGGCCGGGAATTCACCCCTCCACTTT. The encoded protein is CAWSVGGAGNSPLHF.

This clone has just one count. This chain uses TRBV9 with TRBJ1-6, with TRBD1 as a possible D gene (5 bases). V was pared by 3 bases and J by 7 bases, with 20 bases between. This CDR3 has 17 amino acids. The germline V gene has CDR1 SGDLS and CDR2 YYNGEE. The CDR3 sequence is CASSGGGAGVRNSPLHF. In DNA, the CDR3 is TGTGCCAGCAGCGGAGGAGGGGCGGGGGTTAGAAATTCACCCCTCCACTTT. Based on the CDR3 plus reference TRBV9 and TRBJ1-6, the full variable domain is DSGVTQTPKHLITATGQRVTLRCSPRSGDLSVYWYQQSLDQGLQFLIQYYNGEERAKGNILERFSAQQFPDLHSELNLSSLELGDSALYFCASSGGGAGVRNSPLHFGNGTRLTVT.

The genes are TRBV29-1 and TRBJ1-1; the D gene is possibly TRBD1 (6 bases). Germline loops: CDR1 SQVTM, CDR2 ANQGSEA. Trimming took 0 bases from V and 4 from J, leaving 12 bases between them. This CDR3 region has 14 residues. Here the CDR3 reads CSVEDPGAGTEAFF. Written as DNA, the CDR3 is TGCAGCGTTGAAGATCCGGGGGCAGGCACTGAAGCTTTCTTT.

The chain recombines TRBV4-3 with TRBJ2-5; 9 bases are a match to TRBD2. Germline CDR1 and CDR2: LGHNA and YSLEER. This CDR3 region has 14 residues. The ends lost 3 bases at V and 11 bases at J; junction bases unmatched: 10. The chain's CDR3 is CASSQFSGGLPQYF. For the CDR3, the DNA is TGCGCCAGCAGCCAGTTTAGCGGGGGTTTGCCTCAGTACTTC.

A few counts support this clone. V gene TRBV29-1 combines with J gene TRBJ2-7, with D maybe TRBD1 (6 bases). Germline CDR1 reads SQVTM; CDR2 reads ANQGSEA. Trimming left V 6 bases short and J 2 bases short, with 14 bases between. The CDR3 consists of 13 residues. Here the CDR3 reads CSVVDRPTYEQYF. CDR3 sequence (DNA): TGCAGCGTAGTAGACAGGCCCACCTACGAGCAGTACTTC.

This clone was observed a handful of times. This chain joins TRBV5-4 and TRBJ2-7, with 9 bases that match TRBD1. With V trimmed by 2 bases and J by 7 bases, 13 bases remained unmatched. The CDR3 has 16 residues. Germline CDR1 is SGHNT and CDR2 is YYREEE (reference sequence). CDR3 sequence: CASSFYGQGPSAEQYF. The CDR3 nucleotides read TGTGCCAGCAGCTTTTATGGACAGGGGCCGTCTGCGGAGCAGTACTTC.

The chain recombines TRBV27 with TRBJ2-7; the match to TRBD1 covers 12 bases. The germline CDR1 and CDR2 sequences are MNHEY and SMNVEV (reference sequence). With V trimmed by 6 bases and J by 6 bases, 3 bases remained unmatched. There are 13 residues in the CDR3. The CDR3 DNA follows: TGTGCCAGCAGCTGGGACAGGGGGCGCGAGCAGTACTTC. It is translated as CASSWDRGREQYF.

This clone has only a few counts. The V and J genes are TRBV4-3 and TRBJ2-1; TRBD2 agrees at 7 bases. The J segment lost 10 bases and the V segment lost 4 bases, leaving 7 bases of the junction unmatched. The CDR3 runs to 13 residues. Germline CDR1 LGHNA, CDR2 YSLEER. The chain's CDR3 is CASSPVGGNEQFF. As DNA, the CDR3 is TGCGCCAGCAGCCCAGTGGGAGGGAACGAGCAGTTCTTC.

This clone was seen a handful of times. CDR3 DNA: TGCAGCGTTGATTTAGCACCCTCCCGCACAGATACGCAGTATTTT. This translates into CSVDLAPSRTDTQYF. V is TRBV29-1 and J is TRBJ2-3, with D hard to call. V was trimmed by 3 bases and J by 1 base, leaving 14 bases between them. Germline assignment: CDR1 SQVTM and CDR2 ANQGSEA. This CDR3 is 15 amino acids long.

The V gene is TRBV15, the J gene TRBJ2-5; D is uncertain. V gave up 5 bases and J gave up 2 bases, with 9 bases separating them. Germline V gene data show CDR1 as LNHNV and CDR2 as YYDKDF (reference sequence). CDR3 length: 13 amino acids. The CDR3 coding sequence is TGTGCCACCAGCCTCCGTGAACAAGAGACCCAGTACTTC. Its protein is CATSLREQETQYF.

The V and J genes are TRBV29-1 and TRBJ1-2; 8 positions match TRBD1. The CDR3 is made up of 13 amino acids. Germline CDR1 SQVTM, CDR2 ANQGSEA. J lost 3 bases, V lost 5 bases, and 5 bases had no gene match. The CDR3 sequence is CSVLTGGYYGYTF. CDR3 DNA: TGCAGCGTTCTTACAGGGGGGTACTATGGCTACACCTTC.

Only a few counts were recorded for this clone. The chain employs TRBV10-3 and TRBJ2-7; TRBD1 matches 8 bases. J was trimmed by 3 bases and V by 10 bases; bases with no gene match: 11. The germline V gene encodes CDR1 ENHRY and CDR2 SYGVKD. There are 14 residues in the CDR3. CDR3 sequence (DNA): TGTGCCACATTGGACAGGGATCCTCTCTACGAGCAGTACTTC. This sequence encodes CATLDRDPLYEQYF.

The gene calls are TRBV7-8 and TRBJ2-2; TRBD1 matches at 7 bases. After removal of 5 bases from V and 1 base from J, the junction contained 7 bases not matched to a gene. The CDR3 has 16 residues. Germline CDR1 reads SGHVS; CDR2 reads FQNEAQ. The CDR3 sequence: CASSTPTGRNTGELFF. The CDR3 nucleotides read TGTGCCAGCAGCACTCCGACAGGGAGGAACACCGGGGAGCTGTTTTTT.

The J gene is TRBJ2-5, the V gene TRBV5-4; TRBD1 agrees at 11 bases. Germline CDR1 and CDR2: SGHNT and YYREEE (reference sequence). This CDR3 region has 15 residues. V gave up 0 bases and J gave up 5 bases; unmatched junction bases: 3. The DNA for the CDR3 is TGTGCCAGCAGCTTGGTAGGACAGGGGGCGGAGACCCAGTACTTC. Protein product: CASSLVGQGAETQYF.

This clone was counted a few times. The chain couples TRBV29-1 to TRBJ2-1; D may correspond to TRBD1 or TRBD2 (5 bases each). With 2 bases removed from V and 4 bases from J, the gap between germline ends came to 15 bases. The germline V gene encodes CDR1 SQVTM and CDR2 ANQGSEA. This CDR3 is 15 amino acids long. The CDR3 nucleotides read TGCAGCGTTGAATCGTTGATCGAGGGGTACAATGAGCAGTTCTTC. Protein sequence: CSVESLIEGYNEQFF.

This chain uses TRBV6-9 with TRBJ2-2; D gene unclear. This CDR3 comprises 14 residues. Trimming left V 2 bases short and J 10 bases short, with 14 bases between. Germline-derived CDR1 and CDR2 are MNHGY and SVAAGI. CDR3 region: CASSYGVGGTELFF. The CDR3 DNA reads TGTGCCAGCAGTTATGGGGTCGGTGGCACGGAGCTGTTTTTT.

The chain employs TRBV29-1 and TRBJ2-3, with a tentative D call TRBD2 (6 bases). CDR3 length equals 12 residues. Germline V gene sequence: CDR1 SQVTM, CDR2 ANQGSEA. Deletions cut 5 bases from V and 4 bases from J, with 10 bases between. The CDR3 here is CSVTGTSDTQYF. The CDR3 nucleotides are TGCAGCGTTACCGGGACTTCAGATACGCAGTATTTT.